This passage covers 28 T cell receptor beta chains from one sample sequenced in a study of shared clonotypes between healthy human individuals. Assay used: immunoSEQ multiplex PCR; TCRdb lists only in-frame clones, some missing. This table has nearly 1 million clones, over 75% appearing once. Sample: memory CD4+ T cells sorted from blood. Subset denoted: CD45RA-negative fraction. These receptors were taken from a man aged 18 to 29 in good health.

The chain recombines TRBV7-2 with TRBJ2-7, with a weak D call TRBD1 (5 bases). CDR3 size: 13 residues. The V end lost 5 bases, the J end lost 2 bases, and 10 bases lay between the germline ends. The germline CDR1 and CDR2 sequences are SGHTA and FQGNSA. For the CDR3, the DNA is TGTGCCAGCAGCCGACAGAGGACCTACGAGCAGTACTTC. This gives the protein CASSRQRTYEQYF.

This clone was seen just once. The chain recombines TRBV10-1 with TRBJ1-2, with TRBD1 matching 8 bases. V trimming: 4 bases; J trimming: 4 bases; junction bases outside the gene matches: 14. The CDR3 is made up of 17 amino acids. Germline CDR1 WNHNN, CDR2 SYGVQD (reference sequence). The CDR3 reads CASSGRPRTGKSYGYTF. The CDR3 DNA follows: TGCGCCAGCAGTGGACGACCCCGGACAGGGAAATCCTATGGCTACACCTTC.

This chain uses TRBV7-6 with TRBJ2-2; 8 positions agree with TRBD2. V shed 1 base, J shed 5 bases, and the junction held 12 bases outside the gene matches. This CDR3 is 18 amino acids long. CDR1 and CDR2 (germline): SGHVS, FNYEAQ. CDR3 protein: CASSLEGLEGGGTGELFF. CDR3 bases: TGTGCCAGCAGCTTAGAGGGACTAGAAGGCGGAGGGACCGGGGAGCTGTTTTTT.

This clone was seen only a few times. This sample includes further DNA sequences coding for the same CDR3. V usage is TRBV20-1 and J usage is TRBJ1-1; D unclear. There are 11 residues in the CDR3. Germline values: CDR1 DFQATT, CDR2 SNEGSKA (reference sequence). The V and J ends lost 6 bases and 1 base respectively, with 6 bases between them. The CDR3 protein is CSAVQNTEAFF. DNA for the CDR3: TGCAGTGCCGTTCAGAACACTGAAGCTTTCTTT.

The chain is built from TRBV6-5 and TRBJ2-1, with 9 bases lining up with TRBD2. V lost 7 bases to trimming and J lost 10 bases; unmatched junction nucleotides: 14. The CDR3 contains 15 residues. The germline V gene encodes CDR1 MNHEY and CDR2 SVGAGI. In DNA form, the CDR3 reads TGTGCCAGCACTTCCCCCTCGTTAGCGGGAGACGAGCAGTTCTTC. Protein product: CASTSPSLAGDEQFF.

The chain links TRBV18 to TRBJ1-4, with D hard to call. CDR1 KGHSH and CDR2 LQKENI come from the germline V gene. V was clipped by 2 bases and J by 0 bases, with 7 bases between them. The CDR3 loop spans 15 amino acids. This CDR3 is CASSPTGATNEKLFF. As DNA, the CDR3 is TGTGCCAGCTCACCAACCGGTGCAACTAATGAAAAACTGTTTTTT.

The chain carries TRBV6-5 and TRBJ2-2; 8 bases line up with TRBD1. Germline V lookup: CDR1 MNHEY, CDR2 SVGAGI. This CDR3 is 16 amino acids long. V dropped 2 bases and J dropped 6; count of bases not matched to a gene: 8. The CDR3 DNA reads TGTGCCAGCAGTTACGCGCTAACAGGGGGGCCCGGGGAGCTGTTTTTT. It translates to CASSYALTGGPGELFF.

The chain is built from TRBV18 and TRBJ1-6, with a possible D match to TRBD1 (6 bases). V was clipped by 3 bases and J by 7 bases, with 16 bases between them. In germline, CDR1 is KGHSH, CDR2 LQKENI. This CDR3 is built from 16 residues. The CDR3: CASSPQQGGSNSPLHF. The CDR3 DNA is TGTGCCAGCTCACCTCAACAGGGTGGGAGCAATTCACCCCTCCACTTT.

The gene calls are TRBV5-6 and TRBJ2-2; no clear D gene. V was trimmed by 1 base and J by 6 bases, leaving 4 bases between them. The CDR3 length is 12 residues. CDR1 is SGHDT and CDR2 is YYEEEE in the germline V gene. This CDR3 reads CASSLLPGELFF. CDR3 coding DNA: TGTGCCAGCAGCTTGCTTCCCGGGGAGCTGTTTTTT.

Many counts were recorded for this clone. The CDR3 protein is CASSGRDREHTEAFF. The CDR3, as DNA: TGTGCCAGCAGCGGCCGGGACAGGGAGCACACTGAAGCTTTCTTT. The chain couples TRBV21-1 to TRBJ1-1; the table's TRBD1 call for D was not verified on the DNA. TRBV21-1 is a listed pseudogene. The CDR3 length is 15 residues.

The V gene is TRBV6-5, the J gene TRBJ2-7, with unresolved D. V lost 6 bases and J lost 4, with 10 bases in between. Germline V gene lookup returns CDR1 MNHEY and CDR2 SVGAGI. This CDR3 is built from 12 residues. The DNA of the CDR3 is TGTGCCAGCAGCCCTGGGTTGTACGAGCAGTACTTC. Protein: CASSPGLYEQYF.

The V and J genes are TRBV5-4 and TRBJ2-5; 9 positions agree with TRBD2. J gave up 1 base and V 1 base, and 5 bases lay outside the gene matches. The CDR3 is 16 residues long. Per germline, CDR1 SGHNT and CDR2 YYREEE (reference sequence). CDR3 DNA sequence: TGTGCCAGCAGCTTGAGGAAACTAGCGGGCCAAGAGACCCAGTACTTC. Translating gives CASSLRKLAGQETQYF.

This clone was seen a handful of times. J is TRBJ1-1 and V is TRBV28; D not resolved. The CDR3 is made up of 12 amino acids. Deletions cut 6 bases from V and 11 bases from J, with 16 bases between. The germline gives CDR1 MDHEN, CDR2 SYDVKM. The CDR3 is CASRPSRRRAFF. The CDR3 DNA sequence: TGTGCCAGCAGACCTTCGAGGAGACGGGCTTTCTTT.

This chain joins TRBV7-9 and TRBJ1-1, with D maybe TRBD1 (6 bases). CDR1 SEHNR and CDR2 FQNEAQ come from the germline V gene (reference sequence). Trimming shortened V by 3 bases and J by 6 bases, and 20 bases separated the two germline ends. The length of the CDR3 is 16 residues. The DNA for the CDR3 is TGTGCCAGCAGCTTTGGAGGGGCCAAGGGGGGAGCTGAAGCTTTCTTT. As protein: CASSFGGAKGGAEAFF.

The V and J genes are TRBV7-2 and TRBJ2-2; TRBD1 aligns across 8 bases. This CDR3 has 15 residues. Per germline, CDR1 SGHTA and CDR2 FQGNSA. The J segment lost 7 bases and the V segment lost 5 bases, leaving 9 bases of the junction unmatched. This chain's CDR3 is CASSKLTGGNGELFF. CDR3 DNA sequence: TGTGCCAGCAGCAAGCTTACAGGGGGGAACGGGGAGCTGTTTTTT.

This sequence joins TRBV18 and TRBJ1-2; 8 nucleotides align to TRBD1. Unmatched junction bases numbered 13, after V lost 3 bases and J lost 4 bases. CDR1 is KGHSH, CDR2 LQKENI, per germline. The CDR3 contains 17 residues. CDR3 amino acids: CASSPATSGQGFYGYTF. The CDR3 bases are TGTGCCAGCTCACCCGCCACCTCAGGACAGGGCTTCTATGGCTACACCTTC.

This clone was observed a few times. The rearrangement joins TRBV6-1 to TRBJ2-4, with a tentative D call TRBD1 (5 bases). The CDR3 is 15 residues long. With 2 bases removed from V and 3 bases from J, the gap between germline ends came to 11 bases. CDR1 and CDR2 (germline): MNHNS, SASEGT. CDR3 sequence reads: CASSELLQGKNIQYF. The CDR3 coding sequence is TGTGCCAGCAGTGAACTTCTCCAGGGCAAAAACATTCAGTACTTC.

This clone was found once. The V and J genes are TRBV5-1 and TRBJ1-1; D gene ambiguous. V gave up 0 bases and J gave up 2 bases, with 8 bases separating them. CDR1 is SGHRS and CDR2 is YFSETQ in the germline V gene. This CDR3 contains 14 residues. CDR3: CASSLVSFNTEAFF. As DNA, the CDR3 is TGCGCCAGCAGCTTGGTTTCTTTTAACACTGAAGCTTTCTTT.

The rearrangement joins TRBV6-6 to TRBJ2-7; 9 bases map to TRBD1. Trimming at V came to 2 bases and at J to 0 bases, leaving 2 bases not matched to a gene. This CDR3 comprises 15 residues. Germline values: CDR1 MNHNY, CDR2 SVGAGI (reference sequence). CDR3 amino acids: CASSYGDRDSYEQYF. The CDR3 nucleotides read TGTGCCAGCAGTTACGGGGACAGGGACTCCTACGAGCAGTACTTC.

The chain uses TRBV4-2 and TRBJ2-7; the D gene is possibly TRBD1 (5 bases). Trimming took off 2 bases at V and 3 bases at J, with 8 bases between the two ends. Germline-derived CDR1 and CDR2 are LGHNA and YNFKEQ. This CDR3 spans 13 amino acids. CDR3 nucleotide sequence: TGTGCCAGCAGCCAACCCCAGGGCTACGAGCAGTACTTC. Protein: CASSQPQGYEQYF.

The chain uses TRBV5-4 and TRBJ2-7; 7 bases agree with TRBD1. V shed 0 bases and J 2 bases; nucleotides not matched to a gene: 8. The CDR3 is made up of 16 amino acids. Germline CDR1 is SGHNT and CDR2 is YYREEE (reference sequence). CDR3 coding DNA: TGTGCCAGCAGCTTGGAACCGGGACAGAGAACCTACGAGCAGTACTTC. It encodes CASSLEPGQRTYEQYF.

This chain connects TRBV19 to TRBJ1-2, with 11 positions matching TRBD1. J was trimmed by 6 bases and V by 5 bases; bases with no gene match: 5. The CDR3 totals 14 residues. CDR1 and CDR2 (germline): LNHDA, SQIVND (reference sequence). The DNA for the CDR3 is TGTGCCAGTAGTTTCGGACAGGGGGCTAATGGCTACACCTTC. As protein: CASSFGQGANGYTF.

This clone was counted ten times or more. This chain connects TRBV11-2 to TRBJ2-5, with 12 bases that match TRBD2. This CDR3 contains 18 residues. Germline CDR1 SGHAT, CDR2 FQNNGV. The V gene end was trimmed by 3 bases and the J gene end by 5 bases; junction bases not matched to a gene: 13. The CDR3 is CASSFGASGRGFMETQYF. CDR3 DNA sequence: TGTGCCAGCAGCTTTGGGGCTAGCGGGAGGGGTTTTATGGAGACCCAGTACTTC.

The chain links TRBV7-2 to TRBJ2-5; TRBD2 agrees at 9 bases. After removal of 3 bases from V and 4 bases from J, the junction contained 3 bases not matched to a gene. This CDR3 region has 14 residues. CDR1 is SGHTA, CDR2 FQGNSA, per germline. In DNA form, the CDR3 reads TGTGCCAGCAGCTTTAGCGGGAGAGGAGAGACCCAGTACTTC. Translation: CASSFSGRGETQYF.

This chain uses TRBV5-1 with TRBJ1-4; perhaps TRBD1 as D (6 bases). The CDR3 runs 13 residues. Trimming removed 8 bases at V and 5 bases at J, with 13 bases between. CDR1 and CDR2 (germline): SGHRS, YFSETQ. This CDR3 reads CASKDSLNEKLFF. The CDR3 coding sequence is TGCGCCAGTAAGGACAGTTTAAATGAAAAACTGTTTTTT.

The V gene is TRBV6-6, the J gene TRBJ1-1, with TRBD1 identical over 7 bases. CDR1 MNHNY and CDR2 SVGAGI come from the germline V gene (reference sequence). V trimming: 6 bases; J trimming: 3 bases; junction bases outside the gene matches: 7. The CDR3 spans 14 residues. Written as DNA, the CDR3 is TGTGCCAGCAGCCCGACAGGGACAGACACTGAAGCTTTCTTT. It codes for CASSPTGTDTEAFF.

The chain is built from TRBV15 and TRBJ1-2; weak D call: TRBD1 (5 bases). Germline CDR1 reads LNHNV; CDR2 reads YYDKDF (reference sequence). Trimming left V 9 bases short and J 6 bases short, with 20 bases between. The CDR3 spans 14 residues. CDR3 region: CATSGGGSLNGYTF. DNA of the CDR3: TGTGCCACTTCGGGTGGGGGGTCCTTGAATGGCTACACCTTC.

The V and J genes are TRBV7-8 and TRBJ1-5; D is perhaps TRBD1 (5 bases). Germline CDR1 SGHVS, CDR2 FQNEAQ. The CDR3 loop spans 16 amino acids. V was pared by 1 base and J by 0 bases, with 10 bases between. The CDR3 nucleotides are TGTGCCAGCAGCTTAGTGGGGGGGAGTAGCAATCAGCCCCAGCATTTT. Residues: CASSLVGGSSNQPQHF.